The sequence of this T cell receptor beta chain was determined in a study of cytomegalovirus exposure and HLA in healthy donors. Study summary: There were about 86 million unique TCRs (from HLA-typed donors) in an early data release. Across roughly 400 genotyped donors, over 70% landed in the Caucasian-associated ancestry cluster.

This clone was detected only a few times. The antigen remains undetermined. This CDR3 has 14 amino acids. Trimming removed 6 bases at V and 3 bases at J, with 15 bases between. Germline CDR1 SGHVS, CDR2 FNYEAQ. It was with 60 Vbeta and 13 Jbeta primers that the PCR ran. Clones were sequenced by immunoSEQ multiplex PCR, and TCRdb holds only the in-frame ones, with some missing. Of 100,000 to 150,000 clones listed, less than 85% are singletons. Notes on the study in general: In a later analysis, donors in an Asian-associated ancestry cluster reportedly had fewer N-insertions in productive TCRs than the cohort mean. Later examination showed HLA-associated TCR beta chains had greater clonal expansion than equally common others.

The chain joins TRBV7-6 to TRBJ2-7; the D gene is possibly TRBD1 (6 bases). The specimen was PBMCs. The sequence came from a man under 40 in good health and CMV-seropositive. The CDR3 region is CASSLRDNYYEQYF. As DNA, the CDR3 is TGTGCCAGCAGTCTCCGGGACAACTACTACGAGCAGTACTTC.